Listed below are T cell receptor beta chains from one sample, sequenced in a study of blood T cell repertoires in COVID-19. Using immunoSEQ multiplex PCR, the repertoire was profiled, and TCRdb retains in-frame clones only, with some absent. The sample consists of 120,000 or so clones, 60% to 80% of them appearing once. The material sequenced was peripheral blood. The origin of the receptors is a human donor in a cohort sampled during active COVID-19. CDR3s include the opening cysteine and the closing phenylalanine or tryptophan. The order of the fields is clone size, CDR3 length, J gene, D gene, V gene, CDR3 protein, CDR3 DNA. A D gene is named only where the DNA matches it firmly. Not all rows give a size; the values are once, few, many and, for expanded clones, a class.

few	14	TRBJ1-2	-	TRBV6-1	CASSEGRTDYGYTF	TGTGCCAGCAGTGAAGGGAGGACTGATTATGGCTACACCTTC
-	13	TRBJ2-2	-	TRBV7-6	CASSTTNTGELFF	TGTGCCAGCAGTACTACGAACACCGGGGAGCTGTTTTTT
-	16	TRBJ1-3	-	TRBV6-5	CASSYAQSGSGNTIYF	TGTGCCAGCAGTTACGCCCAGTCAGGCTCTGGAAACACCATATATTTT
-	14	TRBJ1-5	TRBD1	TRBV19	CASSAGQVSQPQHF	TGTGCCAGTAGCGCGGGACAGGTCTCTCAGCCCCAGCATTTT
-	14	TRBJ2-7	-	TRBV29-1	CSVEEPRGSYEQYF	TGCAGCGTGGAAGAGCCTAGAGGTTCCTACGAGCAGTACTTC
once	15	TRBJ1-4	-	TRBV5-6	CASSLGGGAGEKLFF	TGTGCCAGCAGCTTGGGCGGGGGCGCTGGTGAAAAACTGTTTTTT
-	15	TRBJ2-7	TRBD2	TRBV2	CASSEAPGTNYEQYF	TGTGCCAGCAGTGAAGCGCCCGGGACTAACTACGAGCAGTACTTC
-	13	TRBJ1-4	-	TRBV11-2	CASSLEVFGKLFF	TGTGCCAGCAGCTTAGAGGTATTCGGAAAACTGTTTTTT
-	13	TRBJ2-7	-	TRBV12-3/TRBV12-4	CASSLALDGEQYF	TGTGCCAGCAGTTTAGCACTAGATGGCGAGCAGTACTTC
few	15	TRBJ1-2	-	TRBV13	CASSRSGGRNYGYTF	TGTGCCAGCAGCCGCTCAGGAGGTCGCAACTATGGCTACACCTTC
-	17	TRBJ2-1	-	TRBV19	CASSKYSIRSSYNEQFF	TGTGCCAGTAGTAAATACTCCATAAGAAGCTCCTACAATGAGCAGTTCTTC
-	11	TRBJ1-1	-	TRBV2	CASIISGGAFF	TGTGCCAGCATTATTTCTGGCGGGGCTTTCTTT
few	16	TRBJ2-1	TRBD2	TRBV7-6	CASSLVAGLATYEQFF	TGTGCCAGCAGCTTAGTGGCAGGACTAGCTACCTATGAGCAGTTCTTC
-	13	TRBJ1-1	-	TRBV5-1	CASRLTLDTEAFF	TGCGCCAGCAGGCTCACGCTAGACACTGAAGCTTTCTTT
-	15	TRBJ1-3	TRBD1	TRBV19	CASSTRDRAGNTIYF	TGTGCCAGTAGTACGCGGGACAGGGCTGGAAACACCATATATTTT
-	14	TRBJ2-7	-	TRBV27	CASSLGQVPHEQYF	TGTGCCAGCAGTTTAGGTCAGGTCCCCCACGAGCAGTACTTC
-	17	TRBJ2-1	TRBD1	TRBV7-9	CASSPGRQGRTYNEQFF	TGTGCCAGCAGCCCTGGCCGACAGGGAAGGACCTACAATGAGCAGTTCTTC
-	15	TRBJ1-1	TRBD1	TRBV10-1	CASSESQGGRTEAFF	TGCGCCAGCAGTGAGTCGCAGGGGGGTCGCACTGAAGCTTTCTTT
-	15	TRBJ1-3	-	TRBV6-6	CASSYSSSSGNTIYF	TGTGCCAGCAGTTACTCGAGTAGCTCTGGAAACACCATATATTTT
-	15	TRBJ1-4	-	TRBV7-9	CASSLEGQLNEKLFF	TGTGCCAGCAGCTTAGAGGGGCAGCTTAATGAAAAACTGTTTTTT
-	13	TRBJ1-3	TRBD1	TRBV12-3/TRBV12-4	CASRGQGKNTIYF	TGTGCCAGCAGGGGACAGGGGAAAAACACCATATATTTT
-	16	TRBJ1-1	-	TRBV11-3	CASEEATTDLVTEAFF	TGTGCCAGCGAGGAAGCTACGACAGATCTGGTCACTGAAGCTTTCTTT
-	15	TRBJ1-1	TRBD1	TRBV7-2	CASSSQTGGQTEAFF	TGTGCCAGCAGCTCGCAGACAGGGGGCCAGACTGAAGCTTTCTTT
-	15	TRBJ2-6	-	TRBV2	CASSADGGLTNVLTF	TGTGCCAGCAGTGCTGACGGGGGATTAACCAACGTCCTGACTTTC
-	16	TRBJ2-7	TRBD1	TRBV6-1	CASSEIPDRGTHEQYF	TGTGCCAGCAGTGAGATCCCGGACAGGGGGACCCACGAGCAGTACTTC
many	15	TRBJ2-7	TRBD2	TRBV3-1/TRBV3-2	CASSQYEGLGVEQYF	TGTGCCAGCAGCCAGTATGAGGGACTAGGAGTCGAGCAGTACTTC
-	12	TRBJ1-1	TRBD1	TRBV10-3	CAISDPDREAFF	TGTGCCATCAGTGATCCGGACAGGGAAGCTTTCTTT
-	18	TRBJ1-5	TRBD1	TRBV18	CASSPPVRGTGGNQPQHF	TGTGCCAGCTCACCACCAGTCAGGGGGACCGGTGGCAATCAGCCCCAGCATTTT